The entry that follows covers one T cell receptor beta chain sequence. Germline CDR1 reads MDHEN; CDR2 reads SYDVKM. The CDR3 contains 16 residues. V lost 2 bases and J 8 bases, leaving 18 bases between the germline ends. This record comes from a study of OX40 agonist ivuxolimab in advanced cancers. Sequencing used immunoSEQ multiplex PCR; TCRdb keeps in-frame clones, though not all of them. The sample holds just over 90,000 clones, approximately 89% seen once. Sequencing was performed on CD4+ or CD8+ T cells sorted from blood, taken in a trial of the OX40 agonist ivuxolimab. V is TRBV28 and J is TRBJ1-4; the D gene is possibly TRBD1 (5 bases). The receptor's source is an adult with an advanced solid tumor such as melanoma, head and neck, liver or kidney cancer. CDR3 DNA: TGTGCCAGCAGTTTACTCATGGGCAGGGTTGGGGAAAAACTGTTTTTT. It encodes CASSLLMGRVGEKLFF.